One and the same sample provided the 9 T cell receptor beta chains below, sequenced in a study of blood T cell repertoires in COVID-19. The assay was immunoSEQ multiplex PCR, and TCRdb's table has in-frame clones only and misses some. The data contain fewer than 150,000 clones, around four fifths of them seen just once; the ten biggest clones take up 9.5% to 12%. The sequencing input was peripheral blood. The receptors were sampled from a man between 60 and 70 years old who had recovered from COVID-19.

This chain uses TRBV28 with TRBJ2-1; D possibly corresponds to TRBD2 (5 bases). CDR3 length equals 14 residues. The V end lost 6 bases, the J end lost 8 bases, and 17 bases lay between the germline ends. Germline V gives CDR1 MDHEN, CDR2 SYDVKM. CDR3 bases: TGTGCCAGCAGAGTTCGGTTGGAGGCCTATGAGCAGTTCTTC. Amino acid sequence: CASRVRLEAYEQFF.

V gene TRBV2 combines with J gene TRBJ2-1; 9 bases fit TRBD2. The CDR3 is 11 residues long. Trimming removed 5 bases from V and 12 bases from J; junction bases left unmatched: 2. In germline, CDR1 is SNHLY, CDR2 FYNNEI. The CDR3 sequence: CASSLAGRQFF. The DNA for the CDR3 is TGTGCCAGCAGTCTAGCGGGAAGGCAGTTCTTC.

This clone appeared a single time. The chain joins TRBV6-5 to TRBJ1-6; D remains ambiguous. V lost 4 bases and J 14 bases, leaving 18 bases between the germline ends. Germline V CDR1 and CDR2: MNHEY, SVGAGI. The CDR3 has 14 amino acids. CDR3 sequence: CASSLLGRRMALHF. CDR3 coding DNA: TGTGCCAGCAGTTTGCTAGGCCGGCGAATGGCCCTCCACTTT.

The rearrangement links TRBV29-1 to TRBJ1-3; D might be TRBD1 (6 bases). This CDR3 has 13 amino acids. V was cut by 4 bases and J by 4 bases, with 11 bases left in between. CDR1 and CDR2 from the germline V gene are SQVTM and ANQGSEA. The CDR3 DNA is TGCAGCGTTGGGGGGACAACGGGAAACACCATATATTTT. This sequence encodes CSVGGTTGNTIYF.

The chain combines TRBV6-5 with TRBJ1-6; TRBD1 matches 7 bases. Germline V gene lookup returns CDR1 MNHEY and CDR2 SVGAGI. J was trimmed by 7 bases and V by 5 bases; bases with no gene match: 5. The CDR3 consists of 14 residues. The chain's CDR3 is CASSTGTANSPLHF. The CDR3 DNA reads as TGTGCCAGCAGTACCGGGACAGCGAATTCACCCCTCCACTTT.

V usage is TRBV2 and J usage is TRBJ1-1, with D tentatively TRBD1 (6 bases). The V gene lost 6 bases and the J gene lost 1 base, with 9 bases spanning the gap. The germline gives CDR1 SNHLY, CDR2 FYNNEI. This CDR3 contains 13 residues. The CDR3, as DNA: TGTGCCAGCAGCACAGGGAGGAACACTGAAGCTTTCTTT. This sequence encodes CASSTGRNTEAFF.

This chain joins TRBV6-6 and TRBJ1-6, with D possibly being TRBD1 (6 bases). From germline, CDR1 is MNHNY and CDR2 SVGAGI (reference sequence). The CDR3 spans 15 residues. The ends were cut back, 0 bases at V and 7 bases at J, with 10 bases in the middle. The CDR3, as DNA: TGTGCCAGCAGTTACTCCGGACAGCCGAATTCACCCCTCCACTTT. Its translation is CASSYSGQPNSPLHF.

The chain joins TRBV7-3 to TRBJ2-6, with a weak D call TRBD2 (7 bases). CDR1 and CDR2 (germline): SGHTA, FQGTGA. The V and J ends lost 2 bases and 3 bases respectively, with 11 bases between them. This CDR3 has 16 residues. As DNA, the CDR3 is TGTGCCAGCAGCTTAGCGGGGGCGAATGGGGCCAACGTCCTGACTTTC. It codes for CASSLAGANGANVLTF.

The CDR3 loop is CASSHLAGVNTGELFF. The CDR3 region has the DNA TGTGCCAGCAGCCATCTAGCGGGAGTCAACACCGGGGAGCTGTTTTTT. The chain combines TRBV4-2 with TRBJ2-2, with 10 bases identical to TRBD2. The length of the CDR3 is 16 residues. Per germline, CDR1 LGHNA and CDR2 YNFKEQ. The ends lost 3 bases at V and 2 bases at J; junction bases unmatched: 3.